Listed below are T cell receptor beta chains from one sample, sequenced in a study of shared clonotypes between healthy human individuals. Here immunoSEQ multiplex PCR was the method, and the copy in TCRdb shows in-frame clones only, minus some. The table lists about 2 million clones, about 95% of them singletons, with 0.9% to 1.3% in the top ten. What was sequenced was naive CD8+ T cells sorted from blood. These receptors came from a man aged 18 to 30 in good health. CDR3s leave out the opening cysteine and the closing phenylalanine or tryptophan. A D gene is named only where the DNA matches it firmly.

>TRBD1|TRBV10-3|TRBJ1-4
AISESWWDSTQPNEKLF
>TRBD1|TRBV5-8|TRBJ1-2
ASSPGTAYGYT
>TRBD2|TRBV5-4|TRBJ2-5
ASSPPSDVRGAQY
>.|TRBV30|TRBJ2-3
AWKTYSDTQY
>.|TRBV29-1|TRBJ2-5
SVGPQNEETQY
>.|TRBV25-1|TRBJ1-6
ASSESGAYYNSPLH
>TRBD1|TRBV6-5|TRBJ2-1
ASTPGGYNEQF
>.|TRBV10-1|TRBJ2-7
AARGQFYEQY
>TRBD1|TRBV30|TRBJ1-5
AWSQLDRGYQPQH
>.|TRBV5-1|TRBJ2-5
ASTNRDLGQETQY
>TRBD1|TRBV28|TRBJ1-2
ASSSSTGAAYGYT
>TRBD2|TRBV27|TRBJ2-7
ASSSPSSGSHYEQY
>.|TRBV27|TRBJ1-2
ASSLSLGSRDGYT
>TRBD2|TRBV27|TRBJ2-7
ASSLSLAGDYEQY
>TRBD1|TRBV6-5|TRBJ2-3
ASSYSGQGIDTQY